Sequencing of this T cell receptor (beta chain) was carried out in a study of T cell changes during pregnancy in multiple sclerosis. TCRdb keeps only in-frame clones here, not all; method: immunoSEQ multiplex PCR. The sample contains under 50,000 clones, almost 95% of which appear only once. The V gene's germline CDR1 is MGHRA and CDR2 YSYEKL. The CDR3 runs 15 residues. V gave up 0 bases and J gave up 5 bases, with 11 bases separating them. J is TRBJ1-5 and V is TRBV4-1; TRBD1 might be the D (5 bases). The origin of this receptor is a female donor with multiple sclerosis, enrolled in a pregnancy study. Sample: CD8+ T cells from peripheral blood mononuclear cells, taken in the first trimester of pregnancy. CDR3 nucleotide sequence: TGCGCCAGCAGCCAAGATGGAAGGGGCCATCAGCCCCAGCATTTT. Residues: CASSQDGRGHQPQHF.